Listed here are 32 T cell receptor beta chains from one sample, sequenced in a study of brain T cells in children with intractable seizures. Repertoires were generated with immunoSEQ multiplex PCR, while TCRdb's copy carries only in-frame clones and drops some. The sample shows about 340,000 clones, over 85% of them seen only once. Time point in this sample: blood from clinic visit 5 months post-surgery; TSC patient then seizure free. This specimen was peripheral blood, taken less than 6 months after surgery. Receptors were obtained from a boy in the first two years of life with tuberous sclerosis and intractable seizures.

The chain is built from TRBV27 and TRBJ1-1; D gene uncertain. CDR3 size: 13 residues. Between the trimmed V and J ends, which lost 1 base and 4 bases, there was a span of 7 bases. From germline, CDR1 is MNHEY and CDR2 SMNVEV (reference sequence). CDR3 region: CASSLWWGTEAFF. The CDR3 DNA reads as TGTGCCAGCAGTTTATGGTGGGGCACTGAAGCTTTCTTT.

This sequence joins TRBV6-5 and TRBJ1-5; D call uncertain. From germline, CDR1 is MNHEY and CDR2 SVGAGI. CDR3 size: 15 residues. V was trimmed by 4 bases and J by 0 bases, leaving 10 bases between them. The CDR3 is CASSLTGDSNQPQHF. The DNA for the CDR3 is TGTGCCAGCAGTTTGACGGGAGATAGCAATCAGCCCCAGCATTTT.

The chain is built from TRBV10-3 and TRBJ1-1; TRBD1 agrees at 7 bases. Per germline, CDR1 ENHRY and CDR2 SYGVKD. Trimming cost V 2 bases and J 11 bases; bases outside gene matches: 8. The CDR3 sequence is 13 residues long. The CDR3 protein is CAISEGQGGMAFF. The DNA of the CDR3 is TGTGCCATCAGTGAGGGTCAAGGGGGCATGGCTTTCTTT.

CDR3 loop: CASSIRQGGQPQHF. DNA of the CDR3: TGTGCCAGCAGCATAAGACAGGGCGGTCAGCCCCAGCATTTT. V is TRBV7-8 and J is TRBJ1-5; 7 positions agree with TRBD1. J gave up 6 bases and V 5 bases, and 7 bases lay outside the gene matches. This CDR3 comprises 14 residues. The V gene's germline CDR1 is SGHVS and CDR2 FQNEAQ.

Only a few counts were recorded for this clone. The chain has TRBV7-2 and TRBJ1-5; D call uncertain. Germline lookup yields CDR1 SGHTA and CDR2 FQGNSA. This CDR3 has 13 amino acids. Trimming cost V 5 bases and J 0 bases, with 5 bases left between them. The CDR3 is CASSPNSNQPQHF. As DNA, the CDR3 is TGTGCCAGCAGCCCAAATAGCAATCAGCCCCAGCATTTT. Based on the CDR3 plus reference TRBV7-2 and TRBJ1-5, the full variable domain is GAGVSQSPSNKVTEKGKDVELRCDPISGHTALYWYRQSLGQGLEFLIYFQGNSAPDKSGLPSDRFSAERTGGSVSTLTIQRTQQEDSAVYLCASSPNSNQPQHFGDGTRLSIL.

The V call is TRBV4-1, the J call TRBJ2-5; D possibly matches TRBD1 or TRBD2 (5 bases each). The CDR3 length is 16 residues. Germline V gene data show CDR1 as MGHRA and CDR2 as YSYEKL. The V end was cut by 2 bases, the J end by 5 bases, with 18 bases between. CDR3 amino acids: CASSQTGTTVTETQYF. Written as DNA, the CDR3 is TGCGCCAGCAGCCAAACTGGGACGACAGTAACGGAGACCCAGTACTTC.

CDR3 protein: CASLGLLTYEQYF. CDR3 bases: TGTGCCAGCCTTGGTCTACTAACCTACGAGCAGTACTTC. The chain carries TRBV6-5 and TRBJ2-7; D gene uncertain. V was clipped by 8 bases and J by 2 bases, with 13 bases between them. The CDR3 spans 13 residues. Germline V gene sequence: CDR1 MNHEY, CDR2 SVGAGI.

This clone came up once. This rearrangement joins TRBV7-6 to TRBJ2-3; 13 nucleotides agree with TRBD2. This CDR3 is 21 amino acids long. Germline V lookup: CDR1 SGHVS, CDR2 FNYEAQ. The J segment lost 1 base and the V segment lost 4 bases, leaving 17 bases of the junction unmatched. In nucleotides, the CDR3 is TGTGCCAGCAGCTCCCAGAACCTCGGGACTAGCGGGATCGTGGGCACAGATACGCAGTATTTT. This gives the protein CASSSQNLGTSGIVGTDTQYF.

This chain connects TRBV7-9 to TRBJ1-2; D call uncertain. The CDR3 loop spans 14 amino acids. The germline V gene has CDR1 SEHNR and CDR2 FQNEAQ (reference sequence). V lost 5 bases and J 4 bases, leaving 14 bases between the germline ends. The CDR3 nucleotides read TGTGCCAGCAGCCCCGGCGACGGTCTCTATGGCTACACCTTC. Residues: CASSPGDGLYGYTF.

V is TRBV28 and J is TRBJ1-5, with D possibly TRBD1 on 5 matching bases. This CDR3 is 14 amino acids long. The germline CDR1 and CDR2 sequences are MDHEN and SYDVKM. V gave up 5 bases and J gave up 1 base, with 9 bases separating them. The CDR3 is CASSTGTSNQPQHF. The CDR3 nucleotides are TGTGCCAGCAGTACGGGGACCAGCAATCAGCCCCAGCATTTT.

CDR3 sequence: CASSLTGQNTEAFF. Here the CDR3 DNA reads TGCGCCAGCAGCTTGACAGGGCAGAACACTGAAGCTTTCTTT. The chain employs TRBV5-1 and TRBJ1-1; D is perhaps TRBD1 (6 bases). The CDR3 contains 14 residues. The germline CDR1 and CDR2 sequences are SGHRS and YFSETQ. The ends were cut back, 1 base at V and 1 base at J, with 8 bases in the middle.

The chain employs TRBV18 and TRBJ2-7; perhaps TRBD1 as D (6 bases). V lost 3 bases to trimming and J lost 3 bases, with 15 bases between them. CDR3 length: 15 residues. The V gene's germline CDR1 is KGHSH and CDR2 LQKENI. CDR3 region: CASSPATGSFYEQYF. For the CDR3, the DNA is TGTGCCAGCTCACCGGCGACAGGATCCTTCTACGAGCAGTACTTC. The variable domain in full, with the rest retrieved from reference TRBV18 and TRBJ2-7, is NAGVMQNPRHLVRRRGQEARLRCSPMKGHSHVYWYRQLPEEGLKFMVYLQKENIIDESGMPKERFSAEFPKEGPSILRIQQVVRGDSAAYFCASSPATGSFYEQYFGPGTRLTVT.

The chain employs TRBV9 and TRBJ2-7, with TRBD2 matching over 10 bases. This CDR3 contains 16 residues. Unmatched junction bases numbered 3, after V lost 0 bases and J lost 0 bases. Germline lookup yields CDR1 SGDLS and CDR2 YYNGEE. CDR3 in amino acids: CASSVGSSGSSYEQYF. In DNA form, the CDR3 reads TGTGCCAGCAGCGTAGGGTCTAGCGGGAGCTCCTACGAGCAGTACTTC.

This clone has a single count. This chain links TRBV3-1 (or the pseudogene TRBV3-2) with TRBJ1-2, with no clear D. V lost 0 bases and J 10 bases, leaving 21 bases between the germline ends. The CDR3 has 16 amino acids. Per the germline V gene, CDR1 is LGHDT and CDR2 is YNNKEL (reference sequence). In nucleotides, the CDR3 is TGTGCCAGCAGCCAAGATCCAGAAAGGTACAACCTCGTCTACACCTTC. Its translation is CASSQDPERYNLVYTF.

On this clone: Different DNA sequences within this sample yield the same CDR3. The V gene is TRBV4-1, the J gene TRBJ2-7; a weak D match, TRBD1 (7 bases). The CDR3 has 12 amino acids. The V gene lost 4 bases and the J gene lost 7 bases, with 11 bases spanning the gap. Germline CDR1 MGHRA, CDR2 YSYEKL. CDR3 sequence: CASSRTGGEQYF. The CDR3 DNA is TGCGCCAGCAGCCGGACAGGAGGGGAGCAGTACTTC.

The rearrangement joins TRBV5-8 to TRBJ2-5; D is undetermined. Deletions cut 0 bases from V and 4 bases from J, with 4 bases between. Looked up from germline, CDR1 is SGHTS and CDR2 is YDEGEE. This CDR3 has 12 residues. CDR3 nucleotide sequence: TGTGCCAGCAGCTTGGACGTAGAGACCCAGTACTTC. This sequence encodes CASSLDVETQYF.

V is TRBV6-4 and J is TRBJ2-3, with 10 bases fitting TRBD2. This CDR3 is built from 15 residues. Germline CDR1 is MRHNA and CDR2 is SNTAGT. Trimming at V came to 3 bases and at J to 4 bases, leaving 4 bases not matched to a gene. This CDR3 is CASSDCLAGADTQYF. In DNA, the CDR3 is TGTGCCAGCAGTGATTGTCTAGCGGGAGCAGATACGCAGTATTTT.

The rearrangement uses TRBV5-5 and TRBJ2-5, with a tentative D call TRBD2 (5 bases). This CDR3 has 13 residues. The germline CDR1 and CDR2 sequences are SGHKS and YYEKEE (reference sequence). Trimming cost V 5 bases and J 3 bases, with 11 bases left between them. Written as DNA, the CDR3 is TGTGCCAGCAGTAGCGACCTAAAAGAGACCCAGTACTTC. Translation: CASSSDLKETQYF.

About this clone: Other DNA sequences from this sample encode an identical CDR3 as well. The rearrangement joins TRBV27 to TRBJ2-7; the match to TRBD1 covers 8 bases. The germline CDR1 and CDR2 sequences are MNHEY and SMNVEV (reference sequence). V dropped 2 bases and J dropped 3; count of bases not matched to a gene: 0. CDR3 size: 13 residues. CDR3 sequence: CASSLTGGYEQYF. The CDR3 DNA is TGTGCCAGCAGTTTAACAGGGGGCTACGAGCAGTACTTC.

The gene calls are TRBV4-1 and TRBJ1-4, with a weak D call TRBD1 (6 bases). The CDR3 is made up of 15 amino acids. Germline V CDR1 and CDR2: MGHRA, YSYEKL. The V gene lost 0 bases and the J gene lost 14 bases, with 19 bases spanning the gap. In DNA form, the CDR3 reads TGCGCCAGCAGCCAAGAGGGATCAAGGACAGCCTCGCTGTTTTTT. The encoded protein is CASSQEGSRTASLFF.

The chain uses TRBV6-2 or TRBV6-3 and TRBJ2-1; no reliable D call. The germline V and J ends were trimmed by 5 bases and 13 bases, with 18 bases remaining between them. The CDR3 spans 13 residues. In germline, CDR1 is MNHEY, CDR2 SVGEGT. The DNA of the CDR3 is TGTGCCAGCAGTCTCCACCCTTTAGAGGAACAGTTCTTC. This codes for CASSLHPLEEQFF.

The chain joins TRBV7-2 to TRBJ2-7; D uncertain. Germline CDR1 is SGHTA and CDR2 is FQGNSA. CDR3 length: 15 residues. Trimming shortened V by 5 bases and J by 2 bases, and 16 bases separated the two germline ends. This CDR3 is CASSLIPGFPYEQYF. CDR3 bases: TGTGCCAGCAGCCTAATCCCAGGATTTCCCTACGAGCAGTACTTC.

V gene TRBV2 combines with J gene TRBJ1-2; 8 bases fit TRBD1. Looked up from germline, CDR1 is SNHLY and CDR2 is FYNNEI. This CDR3 spans 17 amino acids. The V and J ends lost 0 bases and 4 bases, in that order; junction bases with no gene match: 10. The CDR3 region has the DNA TGTGCCAGCAGTGAAGCGCTCAGGAAAACAGGGGGCTATGGCTACACCTTC. Its translation is CASSEALRKTGGYGYTF.

The chain recombines TRBV19 with TRBJ2-6; tentatively, D is TRBD1 (6 bases). V lost 7 bases and J lost 0, with 13 bases in between. The CDR3 covers 16 residues. Germline CDR1 and CDR2: LNHDA and SQIVND (reference sequence). This chain's CDR3 is CASTHPGDSGANVLTF. DNA for the CDR3: TGTGCCAGTACGCACCCAGGGGACTCTGGGGCCAACGTCCTGACTTTC.

This sequence joins TRBV7-9 and TRBJ1-5; 10 nucleotides agree with TRBD1. The length of the CDR3 is 15 residues. In germline, CDR1 is SEHNR, CDR2 FQNEAQ (reference sequence). V trimming: 6 bases; J trimming: 3 bases; junction bases outside the gene matches: 5. The CDR3 DNA reads TGTGCCAGCAGAGCCGGGACAGGGGACAATCAGCCCCAGCATTTT. Amino acids: CASRAGTGDNQPQHF.

J is TRBJ2-2 and V is TRBV11-3, with TRBD2 matching 7 bases. The CDR3 length is 16 residues. Trimming removed 2 bases from V and 7 bases from J; junction bases left unmatched: 10. Germline-derived CDR1 and CDR2 are SGHNT and YENEEA. CDR3 region: CASSLSLLGLDGELFF. The DNA of the CDR3 is TGTGCCAGCAGCTTATCGTTACTCGGACTAGACGGGGAGCTGTTTTTT.

The chain couples TRBV7-2 to TRBJ2-6, with D unresolved. V was cut by 2 bases and J by 1 base, with 6 bases left in between. CDR3 length equals 15 residues. CDR1 is SGHTA and CDR2 is FQGNSA in the germline V gene. The CDR3 here is CASSLTVSGANVLTF. For the CDR3, the DNA is TGTGCCAGCAGCTTAACCGTTTCTGGGGCCAACGTCCTGACTTTC.

The chain uses TRBV30 and TRBJ1-5, with D perhaps TRBD1 (6 bases). CDR1 GTSNPN and CDR2 SVGIG come from the germline V gene (reference sequence). V was pared by 1 base and J by 1 base, with 14 bases between. There are 16 residues in the CDR3. Written as DNA, the CDR3 is TGTGCCTGGAGTGACGGAAGGGGGAGAAGCAATCAGCCCCAGCATTTT. Protein sequence: CAWSDGRGRSNQPQHF.

The chain joins TRBV5-4 to TRBJ1-1, with unresolved D. The germline V gene encodes CDR1 SGHNT and CDR2 YYREEE (reference sequence). The CDR3 sequence is 12 residues long. With 4 bases removed from V and 8 bases from J, the gap between germline ends came to 12 bases. The CDR3 sequence is CASSQDQVEAFF. The DNA for the CDR3 is TGTGCCAGCAGCCAAGACCAGGTCGAAGCTTTCTTT.

The chain combines TRBV12-3 or TRBV12-4 with TRBJ2-3, with 7 positions matching TRBD1. V gave up 6 bases and J gave up 11 bases; unmatched junction bases: 8. The CDR3 totals 12 residues. DNA of the CDR3: TGTGCCAGCAGCAGCCTCCCAGGGGGGCAGTATTTT. It is translated as CASSSLPGGQYF.

The V gene is TRBV6-6, the J gene TRBJ1-2; possibly TRBD1 for D (5 bases). With 6 bases removed from V and 3 bases from J, the gap between germline ends came to 11 bases. From germline, CDR1 is MNHNY and CDR2 SVGAGI (reference sequence). This CDR3 contains 13 residues. CDR3 sequence reads: CASRLDRDYGYTF. The CDR3 bases are TGTGCCAGCAGACTCGACAGAGACTATGGCTACACCTTC.

V usage is TRBV29-1 and J usage is TRBJ2-7; D gene unclear. CDR1 is SQVTM and CDR2 is ANQGSEA in the germline V gene. The CDR3 has 14 residues. V lost 7 bases and J lost 0, with 16 bases in between. CDR3 region: CSDENPRFSYEQYF. The DNA for the CDR3 is TGCAGCGACGAAAACCCCAGGTTCTCCTACGAGCAGTACTTC.